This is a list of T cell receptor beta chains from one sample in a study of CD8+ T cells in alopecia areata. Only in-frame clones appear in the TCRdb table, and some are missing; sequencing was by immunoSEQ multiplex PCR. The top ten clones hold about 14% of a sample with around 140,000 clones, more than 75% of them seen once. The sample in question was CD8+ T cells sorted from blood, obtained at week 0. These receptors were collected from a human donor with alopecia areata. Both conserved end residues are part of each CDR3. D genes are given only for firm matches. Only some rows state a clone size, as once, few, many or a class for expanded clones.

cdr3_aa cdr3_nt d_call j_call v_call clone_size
CASSETNGQGKNIQYF TGCGCCAGCAGCGAAACTAACGGACAGGGGAAAAACATTCAGTACTTC TRBD1 TRBJ2-4 TRBV10-1 few
CASSDVRAYEQYF TGTGCCAGCAGTGATGTCAGGGCCTACGAGCAGTACTTC NA TRBJ2-7 TRBV6-1 NA
CASSSQQDSEQFF TGTGCCAGCAGTTCCCAACAGGACAGTGAGCAGTTCTTC NA TRBJ2-1 TRBV6-5 NA
CASSLDLFSGNYNEQFF TGTGCCAGCAGCTTAGATCTCTTTAGCGGAAACTACAATGAGCAGTTCTTC NA TRBJ2-1 TRBV11-2 few
CASGWDLRNTEAFF TGTGCCAGCGGTTGGGACCTAAGGAACACTGAAGCTTTCTTT NA TRBJ1-1 TRBV6-1 NA
CASSHGSGIATNEKLFF TGTGCCAGCAGCCATGGGTCGGGGATTGCAACTAATGAAAAACTGTTTTTT NA TRBJ1-4 TRBV5-4 NA
CASSLDGTVNNEQFF TGTGCCAGCAGCTTGGACGGGACAGTGAACAATGAGCAGTTCTTC TRBD1 TRBJ2-1 TRBV5-4 NA
CASSPVVLAGGSSYNEQFF TGTGCCAGCTCACCAGTTGTCCTAGCGGGGGGCAGCTCCTACAATGAGCAGTTCTTC TRBD2 TRBJ2-1 TRBV18 NA
CASSHETGVGYTF TGTGCCAGCAGCCATGAGACAGGGGTCGGCTACACCTTC TRBD1 TRBJ1-2 TRBV5-4 NA
CASSLLSRSYEQYF TGTGCCAGCAGTTTATTGTCCAGGTCCTACGAGCAGTACTTC NA TRBJ2-7 TRBV27 NA
CASRTGNSYEQYF TGCGCCAGTCGGACAGGGAACTCCTACGAGCAGTACTTC TRBD1 TRBJ2-7 TRBV10-2 NA
CASSLFRASNQPQHF TGTGCCAGCAGCTTGTTCAGGGCGAGCAATCAGCCCCAGCATTTT NA TRBJ1-5 TRBV5-6 NA
CAISDETSGIQETQYF TGTGCCATCAGTGATGAGACTAGCGGGATCCAAGAGACCCAGTACTTC TRBD2 TRBJ2-5 TRBV10-3 NA
CASSQSPAGGTTDTQYF TGCGCCAGCAGCCAATCTCCTGCGGGAGGGACCACAGATACGCAGTATTTT TRBD2 TRBJ2-3 TRBV4-1 NA
CASSHQESYGYTF TGTGCCAGCAGCCATCAGGAGTCTTATGGCTACACCTTC NA TRBJ1-2 TRBV27 NA
CASSFGTSGGSEQYF TGTGCCAGCAGTTTCGGGACTAGCGGGGGTTCCGAGCAGTACTTC TRBD2 TRBJ2-7 TRBV27 NA
CASRAGGSYEQYF TGCGCCAGCCGAGCCGGGGGCTCCTACGAGCAGTACTTC NA TRBJ2-7 TRBV5-1 NA
CASSYGTANTQYF TGTGCCAGCAGTTACGGGACAGCCAATACGCAGTATTTT TRBD1 TRBJ2-3 TRBV6-5 NA
CASSRTDVTYNEQFF TGCGCCAGCAGCCGGACGGACGTCACCTACAATGAGCAGTTCTTC NA TRBJ2-1 TRBV4-1 few
CSVDPGDTYNEQFF TGCAGCGTTGATCCTGGGGACACCTACAATGAGCAGTTCTTC NA TRBJ2-1 TRBV29-1 NA
CAWSDRSNQPQHF TGTGCCTGGAGTGACAGGAGCAATCAGCCCCAGCATTTT NA TRBJ1-5 TRBV30 NA
CASSLTGPYNEQFF TGTGCCAGCAGCTTAACGGGCCCCTACAATGAGCAGTTCTTC NA TRBJ2-1 TRBV7-6 NA
CASSTPGQQETQYF TGTGCCAGTAGTACTCCGGGACAGCAAGAGACCCAGTACTTC TRBD1 TRBJ2-5 TRBV19 NA
CASSLGVLQPQHF TGTGCCAGCAGTTTAGGGGTGCTTCAGCCCCAGCATTTT NA TRBJ1-5 TRBV27 NA
CAISDGDPNEQYF TGTGCCATCAGTGACGGAGACCCCAACGAGCAGTACTTC NA TRBJ2-7 TRBV10-3 NA
CASSFTGYDEQYF TGCGCCAGCAGCTTTACAGGGTACGACGAGCAGTACTTC NA TRBJ2-7 TRBV5-1 few
CASSEFGDEAFF TGTGCCAGCAGTGAATTCGGCGATGAAGCTTTCTTT NA TRBJ1-1 TRBV2 NA
CASSPKRATYNEQFF TGTGCCAGCAGCCCGAAGCGGGCGACCTACAATGAGCAGTTCTTC NA TRBJ2-1 TRBV14 NA
CASSRGGLNTEAFF TGTGCCAGCAGCCGAGGGGGCTTGAACACTGAAGCTTTCTTT TRBD1 TRBJ1-1 TRBV5-4 NA
CASSLELAGDDSTDTQYF TGCGCCAGCAGCTTAGAGCTAGCGGGAGATGATAGCACAGATACGCAGTATTTT TRBD2 TRBJ2-3 TRBV5-1 NA
CASSQGTGGRSTEAFF TGTGCCAGCAGCCAAGGGACAGGGGGCCGGAGCACTGAAGCTTTCTTT TRBD1 TRBJ1-1 TRBV7-6 NA
CASSLSRAYEQYF TGTGCCAGCAGCCTCTCGAGGGCCTACGAGCAGTACTTC NA TRBJ2-7 TRBV11-2 once
CASRRGGSNTEAFF TGTGCCAGCAGGCGGGGGGGTTCGAACACTGAAGCTTTCTTT NA TRBJ1-1 TRBV9 once